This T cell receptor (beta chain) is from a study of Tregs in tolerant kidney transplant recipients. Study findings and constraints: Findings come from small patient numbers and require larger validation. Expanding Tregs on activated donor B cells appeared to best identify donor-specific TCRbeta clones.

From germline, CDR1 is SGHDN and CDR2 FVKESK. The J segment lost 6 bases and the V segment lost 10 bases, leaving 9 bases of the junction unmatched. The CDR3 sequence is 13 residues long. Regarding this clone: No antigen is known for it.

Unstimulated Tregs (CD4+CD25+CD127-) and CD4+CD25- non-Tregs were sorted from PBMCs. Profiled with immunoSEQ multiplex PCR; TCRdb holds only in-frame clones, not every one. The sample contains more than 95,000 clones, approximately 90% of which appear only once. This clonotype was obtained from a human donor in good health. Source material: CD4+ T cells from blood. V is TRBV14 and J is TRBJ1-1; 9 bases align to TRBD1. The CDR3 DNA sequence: TGTGCCACCGCAGGGGACAGGGACGCTGAAGCTTTCTTT. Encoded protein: CATAGDRDAEAFF.